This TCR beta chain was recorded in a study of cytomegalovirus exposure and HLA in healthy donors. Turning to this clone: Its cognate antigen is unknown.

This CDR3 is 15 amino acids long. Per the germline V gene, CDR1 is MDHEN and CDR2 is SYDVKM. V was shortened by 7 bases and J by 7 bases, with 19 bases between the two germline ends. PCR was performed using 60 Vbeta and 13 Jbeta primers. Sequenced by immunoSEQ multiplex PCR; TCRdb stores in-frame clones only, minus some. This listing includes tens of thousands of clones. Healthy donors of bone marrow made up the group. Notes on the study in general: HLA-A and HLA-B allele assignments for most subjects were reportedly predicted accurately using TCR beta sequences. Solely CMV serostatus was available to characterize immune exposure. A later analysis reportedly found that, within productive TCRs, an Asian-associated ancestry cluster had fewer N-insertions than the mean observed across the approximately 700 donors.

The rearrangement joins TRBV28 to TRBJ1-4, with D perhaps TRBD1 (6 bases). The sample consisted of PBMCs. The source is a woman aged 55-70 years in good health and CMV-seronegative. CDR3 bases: TGTGCCAGCACCCCCATCGGGGGGGACACTGAAAAACTGTTTTTT. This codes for CASTPIGGDTEKLFF.